This T cell receptor beta chain stems from a study of blood T cell repertoires in COVID-19 (dated by TCRdb to the early 2020s). Regarding the research as a whole: The collaborator samples originated in the United States, Italy and Spain and spanned the acute and convalescent phases of COVID-19. The prospective study material was composed of cDNA or gDNA derived from T cells, B-cell-depleted T cells, or PBMCs. The dataset comprised deeply sampled blood TCRbeta repertoires from subjects exposed to, actively infected with, or recovered from COVID-19. The repertoires were released in a freely available public database meant as a resource for research on the immune response to SARS-CoV-2. The samples were drawn from the first 160 participants of the ongoing ImmuneRACE study and from some 1,300 subjects provided by 6 global collaborators. A de-identified subject ID, COVID-19 status, age in years and sex were almost always included in the sample metadata. HLA class I and class II types, where available, came from metadata supplied by the sample provider rather than from assay-based typing.

The research as a whole found: How much clinical and demographic metadata was included differed by source and by participant, and the metadata was provided uncurated.

TCRbeta CDR3 regions were amplified from genomic DNA by means of the immunoSEQ Assay, a bias-controlled multiplex PCR. The original pipeline was this. The number of nucleated cells in each sample was estimated by amplification of reference gene primers within the assay. To quantify the absolute abundance of each unique TCRbeta CDR3 rearrangement, sequence reads were collapsed and filtered. For each sample, productive Simpson clonality was calculated by taking the square root of Simpson's diversity index across productive rearrangements. This immuneACCESS table, as held by TCRdb, lists in-frame sequences with V and J called but not all clones. Of the missing ones, under half trace to an unresolved V gene in checked studies; the others have no known cause. That table is the source of V, J and clone size, and D and trimming were worked out from the DNA. The sample table records under 95,000 clones; 75% to 90% of these occur just once. Of the sample, 11% is held by the ten largest clones.

This clone was counted once. Which antigen it targets is not known. No clone much larger than this one lies a single base away; base qualities are absent. Collaborating institutions collected whole blood in K2EDTA tubes following their own protocols. For TCRbeta analysis, collaborators shipped samples as frozen whole blood, isolated PBMCs, or DNA extracted from either of those sample types. This clonotype originated in a human donor in a cohort sampled during active COVID-19. The sample was peripheral blood.

The DNA sequence is given as TGCGCCAGCAGCTTGGGGACAGGACTTGGAGAGACCCAGTACTTC. This sequence encodes CASSLGTGLGETQYF. Recombination joined TRBV5-1 with TRBJ2-5; the junction holds 7 bases that match TRBD1. Trimming leaves V shorter by 0 bases and J shorter by 4 bases, with the junction holding 6 bases beyond the gene matches. The CDR1 and CDR2 encoded by the germline V gene are SGHRS and YFSETQ. Spanning cysteine to phenylalanine, the CDR3 consists of 15 amino acids. The sequence is cut down to CDR3 DNA, 45 bases in frame from base 1.